This TCR beta chain came from a study of regulatory T cells in long-lasting Graves disease. Time point denoted: newly diagnosed GD, antithyroid drugs for less than 3 months. PBMC RNA served as the TCR library source. CDR3-region Arm-PCR and iRepertoire HTBI primers produced the TCR beta libraries. TCRdb analysed the multiplex PCR reads with MiXCR anew, one entry per CDR3 protein. Of under 800,000 distinct CDR3 sequences listed, 15% to 20% were seen once; the top ten hold around 18%. The V and J ends lost 4 bases and 1 base, in that order; junction bases with no gene match: 6. CDR1 LGHDT and CDR2 YNNKEL come from the germline V gene (reference sequence). This CDR3 has 16 amino acids. This clonotype was observed many times. This sample also belongs to another study, concerning T cells in Graves' hyperthyroidism and ophthalmopathy.

This sequence originates from a woman aged 25 to 39 with Graves disease. The chain couples TRBV3-1 to TRBJ2-7; 11 nucleotides agree with TRBD2. This sample comprised peripheral blood mononuclear cells (PBMCs), obtained at new diagnosis, from a patient treated with antithyroid drugs. This CDR3 reads CASSPFGTSGSYEQYF. For the CDR3, the DNA is TGTGCCAGCAGCCCCTTCGGGACTAGCGGATCCTACGAGCAGTACTTC.